Sequencing of this T cell receptor (beta chain) was carried out in a study of regulatory T cells in long-lasting Graves disease. Time point indicated: newly diagnosed GD, antithyroid drugs for less than 3 months. PBMC-derived RNA was used for the TCR library. Construction of the TCR beta libraries employed iRepertoire HTBI primers in conjunction with Arm-PCR of CDR3 regions. Via MiXCR, TCRdb re-called the multiplex PCR reads, giving one row per CDR3 protein. The sample holds about 400,000 distinct CDR3 sequences, around 15% seen once. This clonotype was picked up many times. Antigen unknown. Study-wide results and limits: Researchers examined only peripheral blood and not thyroid tissue. Small numbers of samples may have cut accuracy. Those with persistent Graves' had less TCR diversity than newly diagnosed patients.

Germline-derived CDR1 and CDR2 are MNHEY and SVGAGI. The CDR3 is made up of 15 amino acids. Trimming cost V 2 bases and J 4 bases; bases outside gene matches: 5. Separately, the same data were catalogued under a study of T cells in Graves' hyperthyroidism and ophthalmopathy. That source reports: The authors deemed Graves' hyperthyroidism stable absent ophthalmopathy progression within 18 months.

This specimen was peripheral blood mononuclear cells (PBMCs), taken at new diagnosis, from a patient treated with antithyroid drugs. The genes are TRBV6-5 and TRBJ2-7; 10 nucleotides line up with TRBD2. This clonotype was sampled from a woman aged 18 to 35 with Graves disease. CDR3 region: CASSYKRGGNYEQYF. CDR3 nucleotides: TGTGCCAGCAGTTACAAGCGGGGGGGCAATTACGAGCAGTACTTC.